A selection of T cell receptor beta chains follows, all from one sample in a study of beta chain features in type 1 diabetes. Sequenced by immunoSEQ multiplex PCR; TCRdb stores in-frame clones only, minus some. There are about 40,000 clones in the sample; roughly 49% occur only once, and 0.6% to 0.9% lies in the top ten. The sample consisted of central memory CD4+ T cells from blood. The receptor set was obtained from a woman younger than 30 in good health. The CDR3 runs from the conserved cysteine through the conserved F or W. The D gene is left open where the match is weak. Size tells how often a clone was seen (once, few, many) or the class of an expanded clone, and some rows leave it out.

length: 13
D: -
V: TRBV30
J: TRBJ2-1
size: -
DNA: TGTGCCTGGAGTAAGGAGCGCTACAATGAGCAGTTCTTC
CDR3: CAWSKERYNEQFF

length: 15
D: TRBD1
V: TRBV7-6
J: TRBJ2-1
size: once
DNA: TGTGCCAGCAGCTCCGGACAGGGGGACGGCAATGAGCAGTTCTTC
CDR3: CASSSGQGDGNEQFF

length: 15
D: TRBD1
V: TRBV18
J: TRBJ1-1
size: few
DNA: TGTGCCAGCTCACCCCTAGGGACAGTTAACACTGAAGCTTTCTTT
CDR3: CASSPLGTVNTEAFF

length: 14
D: -
V: TRBV5-1
J: TRBJ2-3
size: -
DNA: TGCGCCAGCAGCCAACAGGGAATCACAGATACGCAGTATTTT
CDR3: CASSQQGITDTQYF

length: 12
D: -
V: TRBV10-2
J: TRBJ2-3
size: -
DNA: TGCGCCAGCAGTATAAACACAGATACGCAGTATTTT
CDR3: CASSINTDTQYF

length: 16
D: -
V: TRBV5-4
J: TRBJ1-6
size: -
DNA: TGTGCCAGCCAAACCAGGGCAGTGCTCGGGGGTTCACCCCTCCACTTT
CDR3: CASQTRAVLGGSPLHF

length: 15
D: TRBD1
V: TRBV19
J: TRBJ2-3
size: -
DNA: TGTGCCAGTAGGCCAACAGGGGAACGGGCAGATACGCAGTATTTT
CDR3: CASRPTGERADTQYF

length: 13
D: TRBD2
V: TRBV5-1
J: TRBJ2-1
size: -
DNA: TGCGCCAGCAGCTGGGGGACTACTAATGAGCAGTTCTTC
CDR3: CASSWGTTNEQFF

length: 15
D: TRBD2
V: TRBV27
J: TRBJ2-7
size: few
DNA: TGTGCCAGCAGGCCCTATCTAGCGGGGGCGGGTGAGCAGTACTTC
CDR3: CASRPYLAGAGEQYF

length: 13
D: -
V: TRBV7-2
J: TRBJ2-1
size: -
DNA: TGTGCCAGCAGCCCCTCCTCCTACAATGAGCAGTTCTTC
CDR3: CASSPSSYNEQFF

length: 15
D: TRBD1
V: TRBV4-1
J: TRBJ2-7
size: -
DNA: TGCGCCAGCAGCCAAGAGTGGCAGGGGGCCTACGAGCAGTACTTC
CDR3: CASSQEWQGAYEQYF

length: 11
D: -
V: TRBV29-1
J: TRBJ1-2
size: few
DNA: TGCAGCGTTGGGACAGTTTATGGCTACACCTTC
CDR3: CSVGTVYGYTF

length: 12
D: -
V: TRBV29-1
J: TRBJ2-1
size: few
DNA: TGCAGCGGAGGGGGATCAAACAATGAGCAGTTCTTC
CDR3: CSGGGSNNEQFF

length: 15
D: TRBD2
V: TRBV28
J: TRBJ2-3
size: -
DNA: TGTGCCAGCAGTTTACCGTTAGCGGGGACAGATACGCAGTATTTT
CDR3: CASSLPLAGTDTQYF

length: 14
D: -
V: TRBV29-1
J: TRBJ1-2
size: few
DNA: TGCAGCGTTGAAGATCAAAAACGGAACTATGGCTACACCTTC
CDR3: CSVEDQKRNYGYTF

length: 15
D: TRBD2
V: TRBV11-2
J: TRBJ2-1
size: -
DNA: TGTGCCAGCAGCTTACTGACTAGCAACTCAGGTGAGCAGTTCTTC
CDR3: CASSLLTSNSGEQFF

length: 17
D: TRBD1
V: TRBV5-6
J: TRBJ2-6
size: -
DNA: TGTGCCAGCAACAGACAGGGGTTATACTCTGGGGCCAACGTCCTGACTTTC
CDR3: CASNRQGLYSGANVLTF

length: 16
D: TRBD2
V: TRBV6-5
J: TRBJ2-1
size: -
DNA: TGTGCCAGCAGTTACCTCCCGACTAGCGGGAGGGCTGAGCAGTTCTTC
CDR3: CASSYLPTSGRAEQFF

length: 13
D: -
V: TRBV4-1
J: TRBJ2-1
size: -
DNA: TGCGCCAGCAGCCAAGACGAGACTAGGACCCAGTTCTTC
CDR3: CASSQDETRTQFF

length: 16
D: -
V: TRBV4-1
J: TRBJ1-4
size: -
DNA: TGCGCCAGCAGCCAAGATTCGGGGTCCGTGGGTGAAAAACTGTTTTTT
CDR3: CASSQDSGSVGEKLFF

length: 18
D: TRBD2
V: TRBV10-3
J: TRBJ2-3
size: -
DNA: TGTGCCATCAGACCATGGGGACTAGCGGGGGGGCAGACAGATACGCAGTATTTT
CDR3: CAIRPWGLAGGQTDTQYF

length: 13
D: -
V: TRBV7-3
J: TRBJ1-3
size: once
DNA: TGTGCCAGCAGCGCGGGTACCGGAAACACCATATATTTT
CDR3: CASSAGTGNTIYF

length: 13
D: TRBD2
V: TRBV29-1
J: TRBJ2-3
size: few
DNA: TGCAGCGTTGCGTCCAGCGGGGCCGATACGCAGTATTTT
CDR3: CSVASSGADTQYF

length: 14
D: TRBD1
V: TRBV5-1
J: TRBJ2-7
size: -
DNA: TGCGCCAGCAGCTATGGACAGGGGATGAACGAGCAGTACTTC
CDR3: CASSYGQGMNEQYF

length: 18
D: TRBD2
V: TRBV5-6
J: TRBJ2-3
size: -
DNA: TGTGCCAGCAGCTTGGGACCTAGCGGGGGAGTTAGCACAGATACGCAGTATTTT
CDR3: CASSLGPSGGVSTDTQYF

length: 15
D: TRBD1
V: TRBV11-2
J: TRBJ2-3
size: few
DNA: TGTGCCAGCAGCCCCTGGGACAGGGTTACAGATACGCAGTATTTT
CDR3: CASSPWDRVTDTQYF

length: 15
D: -
V: TRBV5-5
J: TRBJ1-2
size: -
DNA: TGTGCCAGCAGCTTGGTTGTGACAGGAGATTATGGCTACACCTTC
CDR3: CASSLVVTGDYGYTF

length: 14
D: -
V: TRBV14
J: TRBJ1-4
size: -
DNA: TGTGCCAGCAGCCTCGGACAGACTAATGAAAAACTGTTTTTT
CDR3: CASSLGQTNEKLFF

length: 17
D: -
V: TRBV27
J: TRBJ1-5
size: -
DNA: TGTGCCAGCAGTTTATCGGGGTGGGGGGTTAGCAATCAGCCCCAGCATTTT
CDR3: CASSLSGWGVSNQPQHF

length: 13
D: -
V: TRBV6-1
J: TRBJ2-5
size: -
DNA: TGTGCCAGCAGGCAGGGGCCTAAAGAGACCCAGTACTTC
CDR3: CASRQGPKETQYF

length: 13
D: TRBD1
V: TRBV6-5
J: TRBJ1-1
size: -
DNA: TGTGCCAGCAGCCAACCCGGGACAGGGATGGCTTTCTTT
CDR3: CASSQPGTGMAFF

length: 16
D: TRBD1
V: TRBV27
J: TRBJ1-1
size: -
DNA: TGTGCCAGCAGTTTATCTGTGTACAGGGGACGACCTGAAGCTTTCTTT
CDR3: CASSLSVYRGRPEAFF

length: 14
D: TRBD1
V: TRBV27
J: TRBJ2-7
size: -
DNA: TGTGCCAGCAGTTTACTACAGGGGGCTTACGAGCAGTACTTC
CDR3: CASSLLQGAYEQYF

length: 16
D: -
V: TRBV11-2
J: TRBJ1-2
size: -
DNA: TGTGCCAGCAGCTTAGGCGGGACGGAAGCTAACTATGGCTACACCTTC
CDR3: CASSLGGTEANYGYTF

length: 12
D: TRBD1
V: TRBV29-1
J: TRBJ1-2
size: -
DNA: TGCAGCGTTTGGACAGGGAACTATGGCTACACCTTC
CDR3: CSVWTGNYGYTF

length: 14
D: -
V: TRBV6-1
J: TRBJ2-5
size: -
DNA: TGTGCCAGCAGTGGTTGGCAGGCTCAAGAGACCCAGTACTTC
CDR3: CASSGWQAQETQYF

length: 15
D: TRBD1
V: TRBV6-6
J: TRBJ2-3
size: -
DNA: TGTGCCAGCAGTTACCCGGGACAGGGCACAGATACGCAGTATTTT
CDR3: CASSYPGQGTDTQYF

length: 14
D: -
V: TRBV6-6
J: TRBJ2-4
size: few
DNA: TGTGCCAGCAGTTACGTCGGTCAGGGAAACATTCAGTACTTC
CDR3: CASSYVGQGNIQYF

length: 14
D: TRBD1
V: TRBV29-1
J: TRBJ1-5
size: -
DNA: TGCAGCGTCTCCGGACAGGGGGCCCATCAGCCCCAGCATTTT
CDR3: CSVSGQGAHQPQHF

length: 13
D: TRBD1
V: TRBV27
J: TRBJ1-2
size: -
DNA: TGTGCCAGCGAAGGGTACAGGGGGCTAGGCTACACCTTC
CDR3: CASEGYRGLGYTF

length: 12
D: -
V: TRBV7-9
J: TRBJ2-3
size: few
DNA: TGTGCCAGCAGCTTAGCGCAGGGTACGCAGTATTTT
CDR3: CASSLAQGTQYF

length: 12
D: -
V: TRBV11-2
J: TRBJ1-5
size: few
DNA: TGTGCCAGCAGCTCCTCGGGGCAGCCCCAGCATTTT
CDR3: CASSSSGQPQHF

length: 14
D: TRBD2
V: TRBV27
J: TRBJ2-5
size: -
DNA: TGTGCCAGCGCCTCTAGCGGGAGAGGGAAGACCCAGTACTTC
CDR3: CASASSGRGKTQYF

length: 14
D: -
V: TRBV11-2
J: TRBJ2-1
size: -
DNA: TGTGCCAGCAGCTTAGGGGGGCGCGACAATGAGCAGTTCTTC
CDR3: CASSLGGRDNEQFF

length: 12
D: -
V: TRBV7-9
J: TRBJ1-1
size: -
DNA: TGTGCCAGCAGCTTAGACGAGCAACGAGCTTTCTTT
CDR3: CASSLDEQRAFF

length: 13
D: -
V: TRBV11-1
J: TRBJ2-7
size: -
DNA: TGTGCCAGCAGCAAGGACAGAAACTACGAGCAGTACTTC
CDR3: CASSKDRNYEQYF

length: 12
D: -
V: TRBV30
J: TRBJ2-5
size: -
DNA: TGTGCCTGGGGCCCATTAAGAGAGACCCAGTACTTC
CDR3: CAWGPLRETQYF

length: 13
D: -
V: TRBV25-1
J: TRBJ2-7
size: -
DNA: TGTGCCAGCCAAAAGATCTCTATGTCGGAGCAGTACTTC
CDR3: CASQKISMSEQYF